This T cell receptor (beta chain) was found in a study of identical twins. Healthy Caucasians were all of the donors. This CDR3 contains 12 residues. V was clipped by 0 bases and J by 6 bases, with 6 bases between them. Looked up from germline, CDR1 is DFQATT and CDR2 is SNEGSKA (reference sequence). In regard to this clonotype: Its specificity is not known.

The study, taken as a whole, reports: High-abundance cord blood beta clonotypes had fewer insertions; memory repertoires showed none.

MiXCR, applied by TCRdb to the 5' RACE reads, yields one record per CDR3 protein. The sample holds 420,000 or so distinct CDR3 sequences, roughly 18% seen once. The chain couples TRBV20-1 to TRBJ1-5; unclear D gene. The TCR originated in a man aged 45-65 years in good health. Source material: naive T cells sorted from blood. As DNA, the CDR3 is TGCAGTGCTAGAGATCAAGGTCAGCCCCAGCATTTT. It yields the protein CSARDQGQPQHF.